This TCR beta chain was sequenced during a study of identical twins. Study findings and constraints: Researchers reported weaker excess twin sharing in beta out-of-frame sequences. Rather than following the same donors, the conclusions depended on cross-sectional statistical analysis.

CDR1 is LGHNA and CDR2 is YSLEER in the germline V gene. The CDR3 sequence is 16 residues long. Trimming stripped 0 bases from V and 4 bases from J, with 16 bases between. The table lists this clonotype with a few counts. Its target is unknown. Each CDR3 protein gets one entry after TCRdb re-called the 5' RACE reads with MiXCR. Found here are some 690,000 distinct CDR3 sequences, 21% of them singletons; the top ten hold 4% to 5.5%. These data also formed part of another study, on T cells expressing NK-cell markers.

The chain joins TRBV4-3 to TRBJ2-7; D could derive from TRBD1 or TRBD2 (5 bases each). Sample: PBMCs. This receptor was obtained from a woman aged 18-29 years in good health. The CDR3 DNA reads TGCGCCAGCAGCCAAGATTGGACCGGGACGGGTTACGAGCAGTACTTC. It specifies CASSQDWTGTGYEQYF.